Detailed here is one T cell receptor beta chain. This entry is derived from a study of T cell changes during pregnancy in multiple sclerosis. Trimming took 2 bases from V and 6 from J; bases not matched to a gene: 6. The CDR3 contains 15 residues. Germline CDR1 SEHNR, CDR2 FQNEAQ (reference sequence). The method was immunoSEQ multiplex PCR; TCRdb's version includes in-frame clones alone and lacks a portion of them. Of tens of thousands of clones in the sample, about 91% are singletons; the top ten hold more than 1.2%. The sample consisted of peripheral blood, taken after pregnancy. The chain recombines TRBV7-9 with TRBJ1-4, with 7 bases that match TRBD1. The receptor was derived from a female donor with multiple sclerosis, enrolled in a pregnancy study. The CDR3 DNA reads as TGTGCCAGCAGCTTAAGTCGGACAGGTGATGAAAAACTGTTTTTT. As protein: CASSLSRTGDEKLFF.